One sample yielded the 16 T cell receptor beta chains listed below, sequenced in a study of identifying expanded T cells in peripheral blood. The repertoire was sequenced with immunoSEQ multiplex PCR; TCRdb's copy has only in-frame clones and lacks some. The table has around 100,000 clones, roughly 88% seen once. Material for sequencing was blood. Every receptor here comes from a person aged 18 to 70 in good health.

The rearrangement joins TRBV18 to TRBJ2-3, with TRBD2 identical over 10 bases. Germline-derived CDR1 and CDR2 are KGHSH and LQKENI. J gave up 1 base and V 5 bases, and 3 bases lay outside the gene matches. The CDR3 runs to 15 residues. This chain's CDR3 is CASSTSGDRTDTQYF. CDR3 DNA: TGTGCCAGCTCAACTAGCGGGGACCGCACAGATACGCAGTATTTT.

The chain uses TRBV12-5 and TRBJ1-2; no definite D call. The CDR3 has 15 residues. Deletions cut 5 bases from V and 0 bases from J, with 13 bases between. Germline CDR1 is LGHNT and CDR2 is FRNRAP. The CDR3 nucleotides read TGTGCTAGTGGTCCCAAAGGGTTAGCTAACTATGGCTACACCTTC. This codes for CASGPKGLANYGYTF.

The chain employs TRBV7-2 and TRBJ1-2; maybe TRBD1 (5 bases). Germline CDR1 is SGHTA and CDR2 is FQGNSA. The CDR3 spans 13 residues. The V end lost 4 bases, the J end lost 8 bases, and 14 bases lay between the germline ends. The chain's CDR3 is CASSSSDGGGYTF. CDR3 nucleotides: TGTGCCAGCAGCTCCAGCGACGGGGGAGGCTACACCTTC. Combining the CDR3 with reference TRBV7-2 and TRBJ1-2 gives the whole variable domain GAGVSQSPSNKVTEKGKDVELRCDPISGHTALYWYRQSLGQGLEFLIYFQGNSAPDKSGLPSDRFSAERTGGSVSTLTIQRTQQEDSAVYLCASSSSDGGGYTFGSGTRLTVV.

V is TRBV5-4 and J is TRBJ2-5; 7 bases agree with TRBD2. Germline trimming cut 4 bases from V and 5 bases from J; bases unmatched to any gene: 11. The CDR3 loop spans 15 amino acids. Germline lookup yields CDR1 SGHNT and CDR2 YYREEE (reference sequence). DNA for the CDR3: TGTGCCAGCAGCGGGCTGGGGAGGGCAGGGGAGACCCAGTACTTC. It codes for CASSGLGRAGETQYF. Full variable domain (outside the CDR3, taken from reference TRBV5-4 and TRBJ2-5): ETGVTQSPTHLIKTRGQQVTLRCSSQSGHNTVSWYQQALGQGPQFIFQYYREEENGRGNFPPRFSGLQFPNYSSELNVNALELDDSALYLCASSGLGRAGETQYFGPGTRLLVL.

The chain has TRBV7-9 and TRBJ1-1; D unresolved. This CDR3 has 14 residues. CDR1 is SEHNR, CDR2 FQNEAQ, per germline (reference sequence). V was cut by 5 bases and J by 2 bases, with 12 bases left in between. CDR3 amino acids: CASSDLLRNTEAFF. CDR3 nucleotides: TGTGCCAGCAGCGACCTTCTTCGAAACACTGAAGCTTTCTTT.

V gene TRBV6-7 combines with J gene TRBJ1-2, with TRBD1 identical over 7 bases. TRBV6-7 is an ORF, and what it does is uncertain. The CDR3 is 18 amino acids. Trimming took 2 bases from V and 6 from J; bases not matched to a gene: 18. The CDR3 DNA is TGTGCCAGCAGTTACCCTCGACAGGGAAAAGCAGGTCAGGATGGCTACACCTTC. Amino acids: CASSYPRQGKAGQDGYTF.

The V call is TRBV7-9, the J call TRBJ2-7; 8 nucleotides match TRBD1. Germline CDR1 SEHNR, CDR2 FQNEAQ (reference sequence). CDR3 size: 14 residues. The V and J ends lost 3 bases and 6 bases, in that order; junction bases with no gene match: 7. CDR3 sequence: CASSLQGAVSEQYF. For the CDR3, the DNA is TGTGCCAGCAGCTTGCAGGGGGCTGTATCCGAGCAGTACTTC.

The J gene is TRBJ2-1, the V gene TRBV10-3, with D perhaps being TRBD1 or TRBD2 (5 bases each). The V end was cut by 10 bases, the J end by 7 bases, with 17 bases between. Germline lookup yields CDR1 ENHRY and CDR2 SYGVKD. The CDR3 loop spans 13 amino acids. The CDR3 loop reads CANRDVEWNEQFF. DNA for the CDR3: TGTGCCAACCGGGACGTCGAGTGGAATGAGCAGTTCTTC.

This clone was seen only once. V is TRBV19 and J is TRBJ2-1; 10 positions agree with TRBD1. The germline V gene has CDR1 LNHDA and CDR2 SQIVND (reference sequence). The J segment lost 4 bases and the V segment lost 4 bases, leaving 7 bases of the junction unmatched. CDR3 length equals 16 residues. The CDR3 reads CASSKGGQGIYNEQFF. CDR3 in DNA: TGTGCCAGTAGTAAGGGGGGACAGGGGATTTACAATGAGCAGTTCTTC. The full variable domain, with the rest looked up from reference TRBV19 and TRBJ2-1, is DGGITQSPKYLFRKEGQNVTLSCEQNLNHDAMYWYRQDPGQGLRLIYYSQIVNDFQKGDIAEGYSVSREKKESFPLTVTSAQKNPTAFYLCASSKGGQGIYNEQFFGPGTRLTVL.

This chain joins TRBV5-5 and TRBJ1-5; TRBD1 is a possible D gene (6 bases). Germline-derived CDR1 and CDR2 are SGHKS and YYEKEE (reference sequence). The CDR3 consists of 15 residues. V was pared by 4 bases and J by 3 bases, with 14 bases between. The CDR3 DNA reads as TGTGCCAGCAGCCGTGAGGGGGTCTTCAATCAGCCCCAGCATTTT. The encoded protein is CASSREGVFNQPQHF. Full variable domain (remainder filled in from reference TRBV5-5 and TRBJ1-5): DAGVTQSPTHLIKTRGQQVTLRCSPISGHKSVSWYQQVLGQGPQFIFQYYEKEERGRGNFPDRFSARQFPNYSSELNVNALLLGDSALYLCASSREGVFNQPQHFGDGTRLSIL.

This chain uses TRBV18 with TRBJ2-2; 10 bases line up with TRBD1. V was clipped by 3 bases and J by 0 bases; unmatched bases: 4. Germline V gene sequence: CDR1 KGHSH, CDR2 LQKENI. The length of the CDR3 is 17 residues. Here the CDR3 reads CASSPGTGATNTGELFF. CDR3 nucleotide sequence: TGTGCCAGCTCACCTGGGACAGGGGCAACGAACACCGGGGAGCTGTTTTTT.

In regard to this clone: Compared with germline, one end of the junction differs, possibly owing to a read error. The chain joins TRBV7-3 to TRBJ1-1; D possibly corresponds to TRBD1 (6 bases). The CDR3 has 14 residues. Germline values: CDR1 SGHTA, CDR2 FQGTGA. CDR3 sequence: CASTLGGLDTEAFF. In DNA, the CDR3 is TGTGCCAGCACCTTAGGGGGTTTGGACACTGAAGCTTTCTTT.

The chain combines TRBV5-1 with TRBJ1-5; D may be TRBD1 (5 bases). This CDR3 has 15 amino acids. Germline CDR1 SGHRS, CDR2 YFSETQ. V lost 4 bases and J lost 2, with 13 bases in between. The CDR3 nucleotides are TGCGCCAGCAGCCCCGGTGGGGCGGGCAATCAGCCCCAGCATTTT. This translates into CASSPGGAGNQPQHF.

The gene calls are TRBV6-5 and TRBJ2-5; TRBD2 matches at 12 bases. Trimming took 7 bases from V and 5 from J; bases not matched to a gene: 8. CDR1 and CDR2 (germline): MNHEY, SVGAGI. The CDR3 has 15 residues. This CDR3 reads CASKKLAGGAETQYF. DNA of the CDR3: TGTGCCAGCAAGAAACTAGCGGGGGGTGCTGAGACCCAGTACTTC.

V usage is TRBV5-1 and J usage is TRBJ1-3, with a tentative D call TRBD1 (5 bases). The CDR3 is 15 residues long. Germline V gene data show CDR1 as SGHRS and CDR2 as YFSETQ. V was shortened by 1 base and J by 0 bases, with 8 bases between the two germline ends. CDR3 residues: CASSLTRGSGNTIYF. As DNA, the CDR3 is TGCGCCAGCAGCTTGACTAGGGGCTCTGGAAACACCATATATTTT.

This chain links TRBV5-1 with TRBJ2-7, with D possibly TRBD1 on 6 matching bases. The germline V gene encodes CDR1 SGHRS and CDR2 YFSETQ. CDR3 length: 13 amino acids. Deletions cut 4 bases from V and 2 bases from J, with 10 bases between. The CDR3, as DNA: TGCGCCAGCAGCCTACAGGGTCCCTACGAGCAGTACTTC. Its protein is CASSLQGPYEQYF.